The TCR beta chain under discussion was sequenced for a study of technical replicates of blood from a handful of donors. Assay used: immunoSEQ multiplex PCR; TCRdb lists only in-frame clones, some missing. The table lists 90,000 to 100,000 clones, about 95% of them singletons, with about 0.35% in the top ten. The junction had 3 bases not matched to a gene; V was cut back by 6 bases and J by 5 bases. From germline, CDR1 is MNHNS and CDR2 SASEGT. The CDR3 totals 15 residues. V is TRBV6-1 and J is TRBJ2-3, with 15 positions matching TRBD2. The sequenced material came from T cells isolated from PBMCs. The receptor comes from a human donor in good health. CDR3 sequence (DNA): TGTGCCAGCAGCCGGACTAGCGGGGGGGGAGATACGCAGTATTTT. Its translation is CASSRTSGGGDTQYF.